This TCR beta chain was documented in a study of Ad26.COV2.S vaccination and SARS-CoV-2 variants (dated by TCRdb to the early 2020s). In terms of the full investigation: Sequencing of the TCRbeta repertoire served to evaluate the specificity and breadth of SARS-CoV-2-reactive T cell receptors following Ad26.COV2.S vaccination. A total of 32 samples were included in the TCR-sequenced set, comprising roughly 19 Ad26.COV2.S vaccine recipients, 5 placebo recipients and 8 SARS-CoV-2 convalescent individuals. The paper as a whole reports these results and caveats: Comparable non-spike TCR breadth was observed between vaccine and placebo recipients, consistent with only spike being contained in the vaccine. Ad26.COV2.S recipients had higher spike-specific TCR breadth than placebo recipients (P = 0.0014). According to the authors, total T cell responses may have been underestimated by the TCR breadth and depth analyses. Substantial breadth of spike-specific CD8+ and CD4+ T cell responses was reported after vaccination.

The immunoSEQ Assay was used to sequence TCRbeta CDR3 regions. After extraction, genomic DNA underwent amplification by bias-controlled multiplex PCR, followed by high-throughput sequencing. From the authors' description of their analysis: To quantify the absolute abundance of every unique TCRbeta CDR3 region, sequences were collapsed and filtered. T cell fraction was estimated by normalizing TCRbeta template counts to usable DNA, which was measured by amplifying reference genes present in all nucleated cells. Repertoire TCRs were annotated as SARS-CoV-2-specific when V gene, CDR3 amino acid sequence and J gene were exactly matched to a known reactive TCR set. MIRA supplied the reference SARS-CoV-2 TCR set, which was filtered for enrichment in COVID-19-positive ImmuneCODE repertoires so that public or cross-reactive TCRs were removed. Based on the MIRA antigens, annotated TCRs were further analysed at the level of specific ORF or position within ORF. Breadth was defined as annotated unique rearrangements over total unique productive rearrangements; depth was the summed frequency of those rearrangements. Two-sided Wilcoxon rank-sum tests were applied when comparing TCR breadth between groups. In TCRdb, the immuneACCESS table is reduced to in-frame sequences with V and J assigned. These tables do not hold every clone; where another copy was compared, an unresolved V gene accounts for under half, and the others remain unexplained. That table gives V, J and clone size, and the DNA gave D and trimming. This sample lists around 370,000 clones; about 91% were detected once. The ten largest account for under 5% of the sample.

Taken with the paper, the label for time point translates to: individuals recovered from natural SARS-CoV-2 infection. Turning to this clone: What antigen it recognizes has not been identified. It has no much larger one-base neighbor in the sample; base qualities were not kept.

The receptor was isolated from a human donor who had recovered from COVID-19. Sequences were derived from peripheral blood, sampled after recovery from COVID-19.

This receptor has the CDR3 CASSTFMNTEAFF. The nucleotide sequence reads TGTGCCAGCAGCACATTTATGAACACTGAAGCTTTCTTT. The V and J genes are TRBV12-3 or TRBV12-4 and TRBJ1-1, with the identity of the D gene unclear. The CDR3 has 13 amino acids, counting the end cysteine and phenylalanine. Only the CDR3 part of the read is kept: 39 bases, read in frame from the first base. The junction shows trimming of 6 bases on V and 0 bases on J, plus 8 bases between the germline ends.